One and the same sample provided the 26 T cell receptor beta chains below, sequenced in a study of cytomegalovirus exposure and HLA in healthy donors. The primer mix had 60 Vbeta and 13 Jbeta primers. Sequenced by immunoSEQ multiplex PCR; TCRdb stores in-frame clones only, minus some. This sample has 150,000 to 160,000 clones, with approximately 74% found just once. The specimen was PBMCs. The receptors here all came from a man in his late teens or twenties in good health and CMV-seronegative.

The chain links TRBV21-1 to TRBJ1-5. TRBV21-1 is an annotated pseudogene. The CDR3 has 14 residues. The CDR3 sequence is CASSKWEGDQPQHF. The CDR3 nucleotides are TGTGCCAGCAGCAAGTGGGAGGGTGATCAGCCCCAGCATTTT.

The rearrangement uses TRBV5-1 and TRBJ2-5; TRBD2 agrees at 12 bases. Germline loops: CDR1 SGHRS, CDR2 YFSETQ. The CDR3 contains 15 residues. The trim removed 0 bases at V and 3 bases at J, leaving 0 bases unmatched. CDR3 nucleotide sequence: TGCGCCAGCAGCTTGGGACTAGCGGGGGAAGAGACCCAGTACTTC. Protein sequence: CASSLGLAGEETQYF.

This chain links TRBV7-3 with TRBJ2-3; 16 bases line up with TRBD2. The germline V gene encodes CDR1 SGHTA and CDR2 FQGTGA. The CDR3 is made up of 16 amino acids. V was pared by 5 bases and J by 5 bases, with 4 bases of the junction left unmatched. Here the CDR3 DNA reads TGTGCCAGCAGCGGGACTAGCGGGGGGGCCGTAGATACGCAGTATTTT. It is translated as CASSGTSGGAVDTQYF.

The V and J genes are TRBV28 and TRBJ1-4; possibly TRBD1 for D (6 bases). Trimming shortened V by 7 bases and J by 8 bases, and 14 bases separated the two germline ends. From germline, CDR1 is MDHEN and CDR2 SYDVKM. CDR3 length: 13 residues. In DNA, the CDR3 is TGTGCCAGCAACTCACAGGGAAACGAAAAACTGTTTTTT. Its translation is CASNSQGNEKLFF.

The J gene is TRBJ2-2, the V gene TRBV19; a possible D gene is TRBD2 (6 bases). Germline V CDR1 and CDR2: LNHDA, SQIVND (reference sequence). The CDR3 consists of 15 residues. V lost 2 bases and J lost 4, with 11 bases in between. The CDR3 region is CASSIRWGGTGELFF. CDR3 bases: TGTGCCAGTAGTATAAGATGGGGAGGCACCGGGGAGCTGTTTTTT.

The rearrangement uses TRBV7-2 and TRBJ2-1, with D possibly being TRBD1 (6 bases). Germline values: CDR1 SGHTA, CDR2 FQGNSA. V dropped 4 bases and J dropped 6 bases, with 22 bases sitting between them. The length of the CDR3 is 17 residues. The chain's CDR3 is CASSWRPGPTRGNEQFF. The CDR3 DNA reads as TGTGCCAGCAGCTGGCGGCCGGGGCCGACCAGGGGCAATGAGCAGTTCTTC. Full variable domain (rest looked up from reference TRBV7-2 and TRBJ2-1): GAGVSQSPSNKVTEKGKDVELRCDPISGHTALYWYRQSLGQGLEFLIYFQGNSAPDKSGLPSDRFSAERTGGSVSTLTIQRTQQEDSAVYLCASSWRPGPTRGNEQFFGPGTRLTVL.

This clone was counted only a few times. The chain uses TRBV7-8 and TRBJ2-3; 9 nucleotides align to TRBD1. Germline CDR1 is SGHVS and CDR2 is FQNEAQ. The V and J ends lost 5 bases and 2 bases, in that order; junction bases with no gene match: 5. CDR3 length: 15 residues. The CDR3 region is CASSPGQGYTDTQYF. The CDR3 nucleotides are TGTGCCAGCAGCCCTGGACAGGGGTACACAGATACGCAGTATTTT.

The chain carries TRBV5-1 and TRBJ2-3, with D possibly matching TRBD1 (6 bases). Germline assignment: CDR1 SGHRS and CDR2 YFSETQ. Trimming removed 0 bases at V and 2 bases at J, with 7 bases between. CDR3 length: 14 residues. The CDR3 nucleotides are TGCGCCAGCAGCTTGGAGGGACACACAGATACGCAGTATTTT. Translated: CASSLEGHTDTQYF. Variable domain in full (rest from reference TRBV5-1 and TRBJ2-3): KAGVTQTPRYLIKTRGQQVTLSCSPISGHRSVSWYQQTPGQGLQFLFEYFSETQRNKGNFPGRFSGRQFSNSRSEMNVSTLELGDSALYLCASSLEGHTDTQYFGPGTRLTVL.

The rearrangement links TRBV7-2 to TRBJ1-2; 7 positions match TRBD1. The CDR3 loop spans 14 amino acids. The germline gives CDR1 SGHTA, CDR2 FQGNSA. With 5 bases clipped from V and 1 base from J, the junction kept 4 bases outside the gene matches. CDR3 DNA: TGTGCCAGCAGCCCCCAGGGGGGTAACTATGGCTACACCTTC. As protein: CASSPQGGNYGYTF.

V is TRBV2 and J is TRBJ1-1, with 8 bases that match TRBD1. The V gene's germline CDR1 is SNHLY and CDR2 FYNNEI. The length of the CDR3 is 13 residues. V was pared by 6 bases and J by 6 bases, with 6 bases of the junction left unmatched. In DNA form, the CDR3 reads TGTGCCAGCAGAGGACAGGGAGTCGCTGAAGCTTTCTTT. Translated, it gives CASRGQGVAEAFF.

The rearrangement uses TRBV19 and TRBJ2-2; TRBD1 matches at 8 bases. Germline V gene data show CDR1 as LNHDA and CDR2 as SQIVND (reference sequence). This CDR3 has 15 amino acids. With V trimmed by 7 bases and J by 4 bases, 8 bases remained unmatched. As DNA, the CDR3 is TGTGCCAGTACCGCCGGGACAGGTATCACCGGGGAGCTGTTTTTT. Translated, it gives CASTAGTGITGELFF. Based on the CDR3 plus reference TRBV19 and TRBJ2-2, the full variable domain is DGGITQSPKYLFRKEGQNVTLSCEQNLNHDAMYWYRQDPGQGLRLIYYSQIVNDFQKGDIAEGYSVSREKKESFPLTVTSAQKNPTAFYLCASTAGTGITGELFFGEGSRLTVL.

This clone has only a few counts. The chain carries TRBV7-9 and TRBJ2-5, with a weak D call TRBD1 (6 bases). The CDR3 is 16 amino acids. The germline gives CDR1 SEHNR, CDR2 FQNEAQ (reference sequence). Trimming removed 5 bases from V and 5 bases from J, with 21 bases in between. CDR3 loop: CASSPLGAGEGETQYF. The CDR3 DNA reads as TGTGCCAGCAGCCCTTTGGGGGCAGGGGAAGGGGAGACCCAGTACTTC.

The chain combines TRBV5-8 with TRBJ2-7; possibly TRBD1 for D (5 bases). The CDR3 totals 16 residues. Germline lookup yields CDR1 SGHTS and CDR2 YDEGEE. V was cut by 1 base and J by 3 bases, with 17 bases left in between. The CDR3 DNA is TGTGCCAGCAGCTTGCCAGGGCAGGTCAGAAACTACGAGCAGTACTTC. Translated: CASSLPGQVRNYEQYF.

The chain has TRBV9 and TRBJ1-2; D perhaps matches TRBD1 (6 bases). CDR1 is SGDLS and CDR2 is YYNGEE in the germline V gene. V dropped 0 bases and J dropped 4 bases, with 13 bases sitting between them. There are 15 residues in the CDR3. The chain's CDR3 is CASSVGWGLSYGYTF. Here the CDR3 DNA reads TGTGCCAGCAGCGTAGGTTGGGGGCTCAGCTATGGCTACACCTTC.

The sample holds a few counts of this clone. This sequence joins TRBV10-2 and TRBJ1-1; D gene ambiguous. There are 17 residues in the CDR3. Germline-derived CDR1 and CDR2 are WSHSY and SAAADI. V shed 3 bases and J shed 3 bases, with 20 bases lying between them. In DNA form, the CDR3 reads TGCGCCAGCAGTGAACGGTGGTTACTGCAGGTCGACACTGAAGCTTTCTTT. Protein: CASSERWLLQVDTEAFF.

For the CDR3, the DNA is TGTGCCAGCAGCTTAGTTACAGGGGTTGGAAACACCATATATTTT. Its protein product is CASSLVTGVGNTIYF. The chain combines TRBV11-2 with TRBJ1-3, with TRBD1 identical over 7 bases. The V segment lost 1 base and the J segment 3 bases; nucleotides outside the gene matches: 3. The CDR3 contains 15 residues. CDR1 and CDR2 (germline): SGHAT, FQNNGV.

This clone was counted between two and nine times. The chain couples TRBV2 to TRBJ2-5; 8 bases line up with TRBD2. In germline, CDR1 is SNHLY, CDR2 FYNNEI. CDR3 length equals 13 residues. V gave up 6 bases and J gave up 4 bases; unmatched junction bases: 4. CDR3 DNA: TGTGCCAGCAGGGAGGCGGGAGGAGAGACCCAGTACTTC. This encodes CASREAGGETQYF.

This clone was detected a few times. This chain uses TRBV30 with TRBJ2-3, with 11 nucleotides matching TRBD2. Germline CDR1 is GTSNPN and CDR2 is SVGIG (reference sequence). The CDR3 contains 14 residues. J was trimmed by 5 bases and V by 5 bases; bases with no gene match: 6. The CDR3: CAWQTSGAVDTQYF. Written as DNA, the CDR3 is TGTGCCTGGCAGACTAGCGGGGCTGTAGATACGCAGTATTTT.

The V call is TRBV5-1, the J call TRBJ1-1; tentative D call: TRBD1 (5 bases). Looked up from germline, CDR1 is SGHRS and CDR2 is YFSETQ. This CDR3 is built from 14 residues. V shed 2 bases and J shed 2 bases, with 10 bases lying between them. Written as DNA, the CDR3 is TGCGCCAGCAGCTTCCAGGGTTATAACACTGAAGCTTTCTTT. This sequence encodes CASSFQGYNTEAFF.

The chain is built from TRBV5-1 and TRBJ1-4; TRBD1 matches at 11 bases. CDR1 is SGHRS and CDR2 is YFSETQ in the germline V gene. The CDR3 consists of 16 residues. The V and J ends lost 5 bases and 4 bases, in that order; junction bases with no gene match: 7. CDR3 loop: CASSLGQGALNEKLFF. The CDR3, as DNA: TGCGCCAGCAGTCTCGGACAGGGGGCCCTTAATGAAAAACTGTTTTTT.

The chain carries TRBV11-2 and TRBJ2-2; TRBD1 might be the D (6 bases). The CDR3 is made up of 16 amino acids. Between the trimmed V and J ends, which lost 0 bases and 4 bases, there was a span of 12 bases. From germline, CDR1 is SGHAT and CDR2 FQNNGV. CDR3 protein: CASSLDPQGSTGELFF. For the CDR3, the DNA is TGTGCCAGCAGCTTAGATCCCCAGGGGAGCACCGGGGAGCTGTTTTTT.

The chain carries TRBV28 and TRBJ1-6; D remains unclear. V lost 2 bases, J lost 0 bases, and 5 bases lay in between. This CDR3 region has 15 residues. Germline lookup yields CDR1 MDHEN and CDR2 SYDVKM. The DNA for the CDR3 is TGTGCCAGCAGTTTACGGAGCTCCTATAATTCACCCCTCCACTTT. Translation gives CASSLRSSYNSPLHF.

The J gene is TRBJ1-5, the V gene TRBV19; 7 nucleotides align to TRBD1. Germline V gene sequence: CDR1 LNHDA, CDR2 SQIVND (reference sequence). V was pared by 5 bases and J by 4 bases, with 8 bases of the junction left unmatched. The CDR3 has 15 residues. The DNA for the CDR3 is TGTGCCAGTAGTGATGGGGCAGGGGGTAATCAGCCCCAGCATTTT. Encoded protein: CASSDGAGGNQPQHF.

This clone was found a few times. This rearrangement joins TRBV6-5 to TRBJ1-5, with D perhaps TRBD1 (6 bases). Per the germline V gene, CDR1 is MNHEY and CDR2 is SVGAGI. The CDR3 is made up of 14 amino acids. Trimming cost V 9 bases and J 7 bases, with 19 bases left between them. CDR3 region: CARRDIRGYQPQHF. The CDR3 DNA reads TGTGCCAGACGCGATATCAGGGGATACCAGCCCCAGCATTTT.

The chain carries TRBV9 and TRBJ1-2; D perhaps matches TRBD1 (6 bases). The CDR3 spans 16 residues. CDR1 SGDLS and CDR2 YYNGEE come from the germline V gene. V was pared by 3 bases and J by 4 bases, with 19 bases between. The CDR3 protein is CASSAHVGSGVYGYTF. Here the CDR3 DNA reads TGTGCCAGCAGCGCCCACGTGGGGTCAGGGGTCTATGGCTACACCTTC. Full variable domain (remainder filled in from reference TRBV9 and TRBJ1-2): DSGVTQTPKHLITATGQRVTLRCSPRSGDLSVYWYQQSLDQGLQFLIQYYNGEERAKGNILERFSAQQFPDLHSELNLSSLELGDSALYFCASSAHVGSGVYGYTFGSGTRLTVV.

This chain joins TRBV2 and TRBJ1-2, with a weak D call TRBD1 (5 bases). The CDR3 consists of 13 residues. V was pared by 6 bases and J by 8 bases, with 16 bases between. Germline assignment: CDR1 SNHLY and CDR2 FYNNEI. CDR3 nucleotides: TGTGCCAGCAGATTCAGGGTAATCTTGGGCTACACCTTC. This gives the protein CASRFRVILGYTF.